The T cell receptor beta chain described here comes from a study of beta chain features in type 1 diabetes. About the research overall: Summed over all samples, the examined sorted cells came to fewer than 120,000,000. Notes on the study in general: Shorter TCRB CDR3s, moderately but significantly so, marked every one of the four CD4+ subsets in Type 1 diabetes patients. Within patients, naive, central memory and Treg TCRB repertoires seemed more similar than within healthy donors.

This clone was seen a few times. The antigen remains unidentified. The study reverse transcribed the entire isolated RNA, so it sequenced expressed TCRB transcripts. There were about 3.57 million reads on average in the naive, central memory and regulatory T cell samples. Some clones are missing from TCRdb's copy, which holds only in-frame ones; the method was immunoSEQ multiplex PCR. This table has 300,000 to 350,000 clones, 7.5% to 9% appearing once. V gave up 4 bases and J gave up 2 bases, with 11 bases separating them. Germline CDR1 reads SEHNR; CDR2 reads FQNEAQ (reference sequence). This CDR3 comprises 15 residues.

V usage is TRBV7-9 and J usage is TRBJ1-4; TRBD1 might be the D (5 bases). The TCR originated in a woman aged 18-30 years in good health. Sequencing was performed on central memory CD4+ T cells from blood. CDR3 sequence: CASSSQGPTNEKLFF. CDR3 DNA sequence: TGTGCCAGCAGCTCCCAGGGTCCTACTAATGAAAAACTGTTTTTT. Full variable domain (rest looked up from reference TRBV7-9 and TRBJ1-4): DTGVSQNPRHKITKRGQNVTFRCDPISEHNRLYWYRQTLGQGPEFLTYFQNEAQLEKSRLLSDRFSAERPKGSFSTLEIQRTEQGDSAMYLCASSSQGPTNEKLFFGSGTQLSVL.